A selection of T cell receptor beta chains follows, all from one sample in a study of T cell changes during pregnancy in multiple sclerosis. The repertoire was sequenced with immunoSEQ multiplex PCR; TCRdb's copy has only in-frame clones and lacks some. The data hold some 77,000 clones, with approximately 90% observed a single time. Here the sequenced sample was peripheral blood, taken before pregnancy. The receptors derive from a female donor with multiple sclerosis, enrolled in a pregnancy study. The CDR3 runs from the conserved cysteine through the conserved F or W. D genes are given only for firm matches. Only part of the rows carry a size: once, few, many, or a class if the clone is expanded.

D	V	J	size	DNA	CDR3
-	TRBV5-4	TRBJ1-2	-	TGTGCCAGCAGCTTGGGTGGAGGGAAGGTAGAAGGCTACACCTTC	CASSLGGGKVEGYTF
TRBD1	TRBV4-3	TRBJ2-1	-	TGCGCCAGCAGCCAAGATGACAGGGGGATCTACAATGAGCAGTTCTTC	CASSQDDRGIYNEQFF
-	TRBV9	TRBJ2-6	-	TGTGCCAGCAGCGTCGACGGGAGCTCTGGGGCCAACGTCCTGACTTTC	CASSVDGSSGANVLTF
TRBD2	TRBV7-9	TRBJ2-2	-	TGTGCCAGCAGCGCGGGACTAGCGGCCGGGGAGCTGTTTTTT	CASSAGLAAGELFF
-	TRBV6-1	TRBJ2-3	-	TGTGCCAGCAGTGTCTCGGGGAGCACAGATACGCAGTATTTT	CASSVSGSTDTQYF
-	TRBV28	TRBJ1-5	-	TGTGCCAGCAGCCTCACCCGCGATTCCGGGGGCAATCAGCCCCAGCATTTT	CASSLTRDSGGNQPQHF
TRBD1	TRBV7-2	TRBJ2-5	-	TGTGCCAGCAGCGTTGTACAGGGGGCGGAGGAGACCCAGTACTTC	CASSVVQGAEETQYF
-	TRBV6-6	TRBJ1-2	-	TGTGCCAGCAGTCCCGCACGTTGGGAGTATGGCTACACCTTC	CASSPARWEYGYTF
-	TRBV4-1	TRBJ2-4	-	TGCGCCAGCAGCGGCCAATTGCTAGCCAAAAACATTCAGTACTTC	CASSGQLLAKNIQYF
-	TRBV2	TRBJ1-6	-	TGTGCCAGCAGTTCCGACTCAAGGAGTTCACCCCTCCACTTT	CASSSDSRSSPLHF
-	TRBV5-4	TRBJ1-2	-	TGTGCCAGCAGCACGGGGTGGGAGGGCTATGGCTACACCTTC	CASSTGWEGYGYTF
TRBD1	TRBV4-3	TRBJ2-1	-	TGCGCCAGCAGCCTCTCAGGGGGCTACAATGAGCAGTTCTTC	CASSLSGGYNEQFF
TRBD2	TRBV4-1	TRBJ2-2	-	TGCGCCAGCAGCCAAAGACTAGCGGGGGGTATCACCGGGGAGCTGTTTTTT	CASSQRLAGGITGELFF
TRBD1	TRBV28	TRBJ1-4	-	TGTGCCAGCACCCCTGGACAGGCGAGGGAAAAACTGTTTTTT	CASTPGQAREKLFF
-	TRBV7-7	TRBJ2-2	-	TGTGCTAGCAGCCCTACGACAATGGCGAACACCGGGGAGCTGTTTTTT	CASSPTTMANTGELFF
TRBD1	TRBV5-1	TRBJ2-7	-	TGCGCCAGCAGCCTGCAAGGGGTGACAGGGGGATATCTCGGAGGCTCCTACGAGCAGTACTTC	CASSLQGVTGGYLGGSYEQYF
TRBD1	TRBV7-2	TRBJ2-7	once	TGTGCCAGCAGACCCGGGACAGGGGCACGCGAGCAGTACTTC	CASRPGTGAREQYF
TRBD1	TRBV9	TRBJ1-6	-	TGTGCCAGCAGCGTAGACCCAGGGACAGGATCACCCCTCCACTTT	CASSVDPGTGSPLHF
TRBD1	TRBV18	TRBJ1-4	-	TGTGCCAGCTCCCGGGGGACAGGACATAATGAAAAACTGTTTTTT	CASSRGTGHNEKLFF
-	TRBV19	TRBJ2-1	once	TGTGCCAGTAGTATACGCGTCAGGGTTACCTACAATGAGCAGTTCTTC	CASSIRVRVTYNEQFF
-	TRBV4-3	TRBJ1-5	-	TGCGCCAGCAGCCCTCATTTCGGGGGGGTCGATCAGCCCCAGCATTTT	CASSPHFGGVDQPQHF
-	TRBV2	TRBJ1-1	few	TGTGCCAGCAGTGAAGTCTATCAGAACACTGAAGCTTTCTTT	CASSEVYQNTEAFF
TRBD2	TRBV9	TRBJ2-4	-	TGTGCCAGCAGTGCGGGCGGGGGGAGCAAAAACATTCAGTACTTC	CASSAGGGSKNIQYF
-	TRBV7-9	TRBJ1-1	-	TGTGCCAGCAGCGTGGGACTTACGAACACTGAAGCTTTCTTT	CASSVGLTNTEAFF
-	TRBV7-2	TRBJ2-7	-	TGTGCCAGCAGCCCCCCCGAGAGATCCGAGCAGTACTTC	CASSPPERSEQYF
-	TRBV6-5	TRBJ1-5	-	TGTGCCAGCAGTACAGGGTACAATCAGCCCCAGCATTTT	CASSTGYNQPQHF
-	TRBV18	TRBJ2-2	few	TGTGCCAGCTCACGGGCAGAGACGAACACCGGGGAGCTGTTTTTT	CASSRAETNTGELFF
TRBD1	TRBV28	TRBJ1-2	-	TGTGCCACCCTAAAGAGGGGGCTAGCTAACTATGGCTACACCTTC	CATLKRGLANYGYTF
TRBD1	TRBV4-3	TRBJ2-7	-	TGCGCCAGCAGCCCAAATACAGGGGTGGGGTACGAGCAGTACTTC	CASSPNTGVGYEQYF
TRBD2	TRBV6-4	TRBJ2-3	-	TGTGCCAGCAGTGACACCCGCGCTAGCGGGGGAAACACAGATACGCAGTATTTT	CASSDTRASGGNTDTQYF
TRBD1	TRBV6-5	TRBJ2-7	-	TGTGCCAGCAGCAGGGGGAAGGCCCTCTACGAGCAGTACTTC	CASSRGKALYEQYF
TRBD2	TRBV11-3	TRBJ2-3	-	TGTGCCAGCAGCTTCGGGACTACCCCCGACAAAGATACGCAGTATTTT	CASSFGTTPDKDTQYF
-	TRBV2	TRBJ2-3	-	TGTGCCAGCAAGGAGTATTGGCGTACAGATACGCAGTATTTT	CASKEYWRTDTQYF
-	TRBV5-6	TRBJ1-2	once	TGTGCCAGCAGCTCTACTCCGACAGAGAACTATGGCTACACCTTC	CASSSTPTENYGYTF
TRBD1	TRBV15	TRBJ2-3	few	TGTGCCACCAGCAGAGCCGGGACAGGGGAAGGGGATACGCAGTATTTT	CATSRAGTGEGDTQYF
TRBD1	TRBV14	TRBJ1-3	-	TGTGCCAGCAGCCTTAACAGGGGCTTTAGCTCTGGAAACACCATATATTTT	CASSLNRGFSSGNTIYF
TRBD1	TRBV15	TRBJ1-2	once	TGTGCCACCAGCAGAGCCTTGGGACAGGGATATGGCTACACCTTC	CATSRALGQGYGYTF
-	TRBV4-3	TRBJ2-3	-	TGCGCCAGCAGCCAAGATCGAGGTACGGATAACGGGGGAAGCACAGATACGCAGTATTTT	CASSQDRGTDNGGSTDTQYF
-	TRBV19	TRBJ1-4	-	TGTGCCAGTAGTCCGGTTACAACTAATGAAAAACTGTTTTTT	CASSPVTTNEKLFF
TRBD1	TRBV15	TRBJ1-4	-	TGTGCCACCAGCAATGGACAGGGAGCCTCTGAAAAACTGTTTTTT	CATSNGQGASEKLFF
-	TRBV4-1	TRBJ2-5	-	TGCGCCAGCAGCCCGACAGTCCAAGAGACCCAGTACTTC	CASSPTVQETQYF
TRBD1	TRBV29-1	TRBJ1-4	-	TGCAGCGTTGCCCCGATAGGGACAGCTGATGAAAAACTGTTTTTT	CSVAPIGTADEKLFF
-	TRBV5-1	TRBJ1-1	once	TGCGCCAGCAGGGAGGGAGTATCGATCCCTGAAGCTTTCTTT	CASREGVSIPEAFF
-	TRBV6-5	TRBJ2-1	-	TGTGCCAGCAGTTACAGTCCCGGGGATGAGCAGTTCTTC	CASSYSPGDEQFF
TRBD2	TRBV18	TRBJ2-2	-	TGTGCCAGCTCACCTATTACTAGCGGGGGATCGAGCACCGGGGAGCTGTTTTTT	CASSPITSGGSSTGELFF
-	TRBV7-2	TRBJ1-5	once	TGTGCCAGCAGCTTATCACAGGGACATCAGCCCCAGCATTTT	CASSLSQGHQPQHF